Below, 26 T cell receptor beta chains from the same sample are listed, as sequenced in a study of blood T cells in healthy people across ages. Then a second PCR, running about 6 to 11 cycles, was carried out with a sample-barcoded 5' primer and a J-beta primer mix. TCRdb analysed the 5' RACE reads with MiXCR anew, one entry per CDR3 protein. The sample consists of about 590,000 distinct CDR3 sequences, less than 35% of them appearing once. The sequencing input was blood. The source of these receptors is a woman of 80 years or more in good health.

This chain joins TRBV5-1 and TRBJ2-5; D uncertain. Germline CDR1 and CDR2: SGHRS and YFSETQ. Trimming stripped 0 bases from V and 5 bases from J, with 14 bases between. The CDR3 runs 15 residues. CDR3 coding DNA: TGCGCCAGCAGCTTGGGTGCTGCTAGAATGGAGACCCAGTACTTC. It yields the protein CASSLGAARMETQYF.

The chain recombines TRBV7-2 with TRBJ2-1, with 12 bases lining up with TRBD2. The DNA matches TRBJ2-7 better at its end, which makes the J call doubtful. Per germline, CDR1 SGHTA and CDR2 FQGNSA. The length of the CDR3 is 18 residues. This chain's CDR3 is CASGQGTSGGFSYNEQYF. The CDR3 region has the DNA TGTGCCAGCGGCCAGGGAACTAGCGGGGGGTTCTCCTACAATGAGCAGTACTTC.

This clonotype occurred a few times. J is TRBJ2-7 and V is TRBV7-9, with D perhaps TRBD1 (6 bases). The CDR3 contains 14 residues. CDR1 SEHNR and CDR2 FQNEAQ come from the germline V gene (reference sequence). The germline V and J ends were trimmed by 6 bases and 7 bases, with 19 bases remaining between them. CDR3 coding DNA: TGTGCCAGCAGATCGGACAGTACCGGCAATGAGCAGTACTTC. Its translation: CASRSDSTGNEQYF.

V is TRBV14 and J is TRBJ2-7, with D possibly being TRBD1 or TRBD2 (5 bases each). Germline V gives CDR1 SGHDN, CDR2 FVKESK. V lost 3 bases and J 5 bases, leaving 11 bases between the germline ends. This CDR3 is built from 13 residues. Here the CDR3 reads CASSQDLGDEQYF. Here the CDR3 DNA reads TGTGCCAGCAGCCAGGACTTGGGGGACGAGCAGTACTTC. Using reference TRBV14 and TRBJ2-7 for the parts outside the CDR3, the full variable domain is EAGVTQFPSHSVIEKGQTVTLRCDPISGHDNLYWYRRVMGKEIKFLLHFVKESKQDESGMPNNRFLAERTGGTYSTLKVQPAELEDSGVYFCASSQDLGDEQYFGPGTRLTVT.

The J gene is TRBJ2-2, the V gene TRBV6-6; D might be TRBD1 (6 bases). CDR1 is MNHNY and CDR2 is SVGAGI in the germline V gene (reference sequence). V lost 8 bases to trimming and J lost 15 bases, with 16 bases between them. CDR3 size: 11 residues. The CDR3 protein is CASGTPLGMFF. The CDR3 DNA reads as TGTGCCAGCGGGACACCCCTTGGGATGTTTTTT.

This clonotype has a count of ten or more. This chain links TRBV7-3 with TRBJ2-2; D gene ambiguous. V was pared by 3 bases and J by 4 bases, with 6 bases between. CDR1 is SGHTA, CDR2 FQGTGA, per germline. CDR3 length: 13 residues. As DNA, the CDR3 is TGTGCCAGCAGCTTTCGGGCCACCGGGGAGCTGTTTTTT. Translation gives CASSFRATGELFF.

This clonotype was seen many times. The chain employs TRBV28 and TRBJ2-6; D possibly corresponds to TRBD1 (5 bases). Trimming pared 6 bases from V and 4 bases from J, leaving 13 bases between. Germline-derived CDR1 and CDR2 are MDHEN and SYDVKM. This CDR3 has 15 residues. CDR3 region: CASSPDSFGANVLTF. The CDR3, as DNA: TGTGCCAGCAGCCCCGACAGCTTCGGGGCCAACGTCCTGACTTTC.

This clonotype was seen many times. The genes are TRBV7-9 and TRBJ2-3; possibly TRBD2 for D (5 bases). CDR1 and CDR2 (germline): SEHNR, FQNEAQ (reference sequence). V lost 5 bases to trimming and J lost 1 base, with 13 bases between them. CDR3 size: 15 residues. CDR3: CASSPWGSGTDTQYF. The CDR3 DNA is TGTGCCAGCAGCCCCTGGGGTAGCGGCACAGATACGCAGTATTTT.

The J gene is TRBJ2-7, the V gene TRBV29-1; no reliable D call. The CDR3 sequence is 12 residues long. The germline V gene has CDR1 SQVTM and CDR2 ANQGSEA. Trimming pared 7 bases from V and 0 bases from J, leaving 10 bases between. CDR3 protein: CSAADGSYEQYF. In nucleotides, the CDR3 is TGCAGCGCCGCGGACGGCTCCTACGAGCAGTACTTC.

This clonotype was seen a handful of times. The rearrangement joins TRBV9 to TRBJ2-1, with D perhaps given as TRBD1 or TRBD2 (5 bases each). V lost 0 bases to trimming and J lost 4 bases, with 14 bases between them. CDR1 and CDR2 (germline): SGDLS, YYNGEE. The CDR3 is 16 amino acids. The CDR3 DNA follows: TGTGCCAGCAGCGTAGGAGGGGATATTCCTTACAATGAGCAGTTCTTC. Translating it yields CASSVGGDIPYNEQFF.

This clonotype was picked up many times. The rearrangement joins TRBV20-1 to TRBJ2-1; a possible D gene is TRBD2 (5 bases). The CDR3 has 16 residues. V was clipped by 1 base and J by 2 bases, with 15 bases between them. Germline CDR1 and CDR2: DFQATT and SNEGSKA (reference sequence). CDR3 bases: TGCAGTGCTAGAGCAGGAGGATACGTGCCCTACAATGAGCAGTTCTTC. Translation gives CSARAGGYVPYNEQFF.

This clonotype has a handful of counts. This may be a read error: a much more frequent sequence differs by one nucleotide. V is TRBV7-3 and J is TRBJ2-1; D uncertain. The tail of the sequence fits TRBJ2-7 better, so the J call may be wrong. The CDR3 has 16 amino acids. Germline assignment: CDR1 SGHTA and CDR2 FQGTGA. In DNA form, the CDR3 reads TGTGCCAGCAGCCCCTCGGCGGCGAGCTCCTACAATGAGCAGTACTTC. Translating gives CASSPSAASSYNEQYF.

The sample holds a few counts of this clonotype. This sequence joins TRBV7-6 and TRBJ2-2; no clear D. The V gene lost 5 bases and the J gene lost 5 bases, with 15 bases spanning the gap. Looked up from germline, CDR1 is SGHVS and CDR2 is FNYEAQ. The CDR3 is 15 amino acids. This CDR3 reads CASSPDTYGTGELFF. The CDR3 bases are TGTGCCAGCAGCCCCGACACCTACGGGACCGGGGAGCTGTTTTTT.

This clonotype was seen only a few times. The chain couples TRBV6-1 to TRBJ2-7; the D gene is possibly TRBD1 (6 bases). This CDR3 spans 12 amino acids. In germline, CDR1 is MNHNS, CDR2 SASEGT. Trimming left V 6 bases short and J 7 bases short, with 13 bases between. The CDR3 coding sequence is TGTGCCAGCAGGTCGACAGGAGATGAGCAGTACTTC. It yields the protein CASRSTGDEQYF.

This clonotype was picked up many times. The chain combines TRBV5-1 with TRBJ1-5; possible D gene TRBD1, 5 bases. The CDR3 is made up of 16 amino acids. Trimming stripped 4 bases from V and 0 bases from J, with 14 bases between. Germline V CDR1 and CDR2: SGHRS, YFSETQ. CDR3 in DNA: TGCGCCAGCAGCCCGGGGGTTGCCGATAGCAATCAGCCCCAGCATTTT. Amino acid sequence: CASSPGVADSNQPQHF.

The chain has TRBV7-8 and TRBJ2-2; D is ambiguous. Germline V CDR1 and CDR2: SGHVS, FQNEAQ. This CDR3 region has 16 residues. V was trimmed by 5 bases and J by 3 bases, leaving 16 bases between them. CDR3 DNA sequence: TGTGCCAGCAGCGTGGGGTGGACCGCCTACACCGGGGAGCTGTTTTTT. Its translation is CASSVGWTAYTGELFF.

This clonotype was seen at least ten times. The rearrangement joins TRBV13 to TRBJ2-7; 8 bases match TRBD1. The CDR3 runs to 15 residues. V lost 0 bases, J lost 3 bases, and 4 bases stayed unmatched. CDR1 PRHDT and CDR2 FYEKMQ come from the germline V gene (reference sequence). The CDR3 loop reads CASSLGGQGGYEQYF. The DNA for the CDR3 is TGTGCCAGCAGCTTAGGTGGACAGGGAGGCTACGAGCAGTACTTC. Variable domain in full (rest from reference TRBV13 and TRBJ2-7): AAGVIQSPRHLIKEKRETATLKCYPIPRHDTVYWYQQGPGQDPQFLISFYEKMQSDKGSIPDRFSAQQFSDYHSELNMSSLELGDSALYFCASSLGGQGGYEQYFGPGTRLTVT.

The table lists this clonotype with many counts. The chain is built from TRBV7-2 and TRBJ2-5; tentatively, D is TRBD2 (6 bases). V dropped 3 bases and J dropped 9 bases, with 14 bases sitting between them. This CDR3 comprises 13 residues. CDR1 is SGHTA and CDR2 is FQGNSA in the germline V gene. CDR3 DNA: TGTGCCAGCAGCTTGGGTGAAGGCGGGGCCCAGTACTTC. Translating gives CASSLGEGGAQYF.

V and J are TRBV20-1 and TRBJ1-1; tentative D call: TRBD1 (5 bases). V lost 3 bases to trimming and J lost 1 base, with 12 bases between them. This CDR3 has 14 amino acids. Germline CDR1 and CDR2: DFQATT and SNEGSKA (reference sequence). The CDR3 reads CSASRGSTNTEAFF. The CDR3 DNA reads as TGCAGTGCTAGTCGGGGCTCCACGAACACTGAAGCTTTCTTT.

At least ten counts were recorded for this clonotype. This chain joins TRBV20-1 and TRBJ2-5; 7 positions match TRBD2. The CDR3 is 13 amino acids. Germline V lookup: CDR1 DFQATT, CDR2 SNEGSKA (reference sequence). V was clipped by 6 bases and J by 1 base; unmatched bases: 5. CDR3 in amino acids: CSANGGFQETQYF. The CDR3 DNA reads as TGCAGTGCCAACGGGGGGTTCCAAGAGACCCAGTACTTC.

This chain joins TRBV12-3 or TRBV12-4 and TRBJ2-5; D is perhaps TRBD2 (7 bases). The CDR3 contains 15 residues. V was trimmed by 5 bases and J by 2 bases, leaving 15 bases between them. The CDR3 loop reads CASSPYAGAQETQYF. The CDR3 nucleotides are TGTGCCAGCAGTCCCTACGCGGGGGCGCAAGAGACCCAGTACTTC.

This clonotype has a handful of counts. This chain joins TRBV7-2 and TRBJ1-5; a possible D gene is TRBD1 (6 bases). The germline gives CDR1 SGHTA, CDR2 FQGNSA. V lost 5 bases and J lost 3, with 11 bases in between. This CDR3 contains 14 residues. CDR3 bases: TGTGCCAGCAGCCCCAACAGGGCCAATCAGCCCCAGCATTTT. Translated, it gives CASSPNRANQPQHF.

This clonotype was recorded at least ten times. For the CDR3, the DNA is TGCAGTGCTAGAGATCTTCTGCAGGGGGCGAACTTCCAAGAGACCCAGTACTTC. Translation: CSARDLLQGANFQETQYF. The V call is TRBV20-1, the J call TRBJ2-5, with 8 bases matching TRBD1. The CDR3 covers 18 residues. J lost 1 base, V lost 0 bases, and 13 bases had no gene match. CDR1 is DFQATT and CDR2 is SNEGSKA in the germline V gene (reference sequence).

The sample holds many counts of this clonotype. The chain carries TRBV6-5 and TRBJ1-2; unclear D gene. The germline V gene encodes CDR1 MNHEY and CDR2 SVGAGI. CDR3 length: 13 amino acids. Deletions cut 0 bases from V and 7 bases from J, with 9 bases between. The CDR3 here is CASSYSAGVGYTF. CDR3 nucleotide sequence: TGTGCCAGCAGTTACTCGGCCGGGGTTGGCTACACCTTC.

On this clonotype itself: Given a much more abundant clone one base away, this may be a read error. The rearrangement links TRBV24-1 to TRBJ2-1, with 14 nucleotides matching TRBD2. In germline, CDR1 is KGHDR, CDR2 SFDVKD. J lost 13 bases, V lost 2 bases, and 15 bases had no gene match. The length of the CDR3 is 18 residues. The CDR3 nucleotides read TGTGCCACCAGTGATTCGGGACTAGCGGGGGACCTTCAAGAGACCCAGTTCTTC. Translated, it gives CATSDSGLAGDLQETQFF.

This clonotype was detected many times. The chain employs TRBV5-1 and TRBJ2-1, with D hard to call. The CDR3 covers 11 residues. Germline-derived CDR1 and CDR2 are SGHRS and YFSETQ. The V end lost 5 bases, the J end lost 7 bases, and 7 bases lay between the germline ends. CDR3 in DNA: TGCGCCAGCAGGGGCGATAATGAGCAGTTCTTC. As protein: CASRGDNEQFF.